Listed here are 23 T cell receptor beta chains from one sample, sequenced in a study of shared clonotypes between healthy human individuals. Using immunoSEQ multiplex PCR, the repertoire was profiled, and TCRdb retains in-frame clones only, with some absent. This table holds approximately 1.5 million clones, about 98% found once. Input material: naive CD4+ T cells sorted from blood. The subset here: CD45RA+ positively selected. The receptors shown here come from a man aged 30 to 39 in good health.

This chain's CDR3 is CASKGNLDTGETQYF. In DNA form, the CDR3 reads TGTGCCAGCAAAGGGAATCTTGATACGGGGGAGACCCAGTACTTC. The V call is TRBV6-5, the J call TRBJ2-5; perhaps TRBD2 as D (5 bases). The CDR3 totals 15 residues. CDR1 and CDR2 (germline): MNHEY, SVGAGI. The germline V and J ends were trimmed by 7 bases and 5 bases, with 20 bases remaining between them.

The chain has TRBV5-4 and TRBJ2-7, with D unclear. Trimming left V 4 bases short and J 6 bases short, with 14 bases between. CDR3 length equals 13 residues. Germline CDR1 and CDR2: SGHNT and YYREEE (reference sequence). CDR3 bases: TGTGCCAGCAGCCCCCCTGGTGGCTCCGAGCAGTACTTC. Its protein is CASSPPGGSEQYF.

The rearrangement uses TRBV5-1 and TRBJ2-6; 7 bases are shared with TRBD1. CDR1 SGHRS and CDR2 YFSETQ come from the germline V gene. V lost 4 bases, J lost 0 bases, and 4 bases stayed unmatched. The CDR3 is 16 amino acids. Here the CDR3 reads CASSRGQTSGANVLTF. The CDR3 nucleotides read TGCGCCAGCAGCCGGGGACAGACCTCTGGGGCCAACGTCCTGACTTTC.

This chain joins TRBV11-2 and TRBJ1-1; D not resolved. Germline lookup yields CDR1 SGHAT and CDR2 FQNNGV. V lost 2 bases and J lost 8, with 15 bases in between. The CDR3 loop spans 14 amino acids. DNA of the CDR3: TGTGCCAGCAGCTTATTCGAGGGTTCCGAGGAAGCTTTCTTT. Translation gives CASSLFEGSEEAFF.

The chain combines TRBV18 with TRBJ2-2; a possible D gene is TRBD2 (7 bases). Germline V gene sequence: CDR1 KGHSH, CDR2 LQKENI. The CDR3 is 19 residues long. Trimming removed 1 base at V and 5 bases at J, with 23 bases between. The CDR3 here is CASSPLPLGGRIATGELFF. CDR3 DNA: TGTGCCAGCTCACCACTCCCTTTGGGGGGGCGGATTGCGACCGGGGAGCTGTTTTTT.

The gene calls are TRBV10-3 and TRBJ2-7; 8 bases are shared with TRBD2. Germline V lookup: CDR1 ENHRY, CDR2 SYGVKD. The CDR3 is 14 residues long. V lost 0 bases to trimming and J lost 6 bases; unmatched junction nucleotides: 4. DNA for the CDR3: TGTGCCATCAGTGAGTCCGGGCTAGCGGGCGAGCAGTACTTC. It translates to CAISESGLAGEQYF.

The rearrangement joins TRBV7-2 to TRBJ2-7; 7 positions match TRBD2. Unmatched junction bases numbered 8, after V lost 2 bases and J lost 1 base. In germline, CDR1 is SGHTA, CDR2 FQGNSA. This CDR3 contains 16 residues. The CDR3, as DNA: TGTGCCAGCAGCTTATACTCGGGACTACTATCCTACGAGCAGTACTTC. Its protein product is CASSLYSGLLSYEQYF.

The gene calls are TRBV7-9 and TRBJ2-1; 11 bases are shared with TRBD2. CDR3 length: 19 residues. V lost 4 bases and J lost 3; bases outside the gene matches: 14. Germline values: CDR1 SEHNR, CDR2 FQNEAQ (reference sequence). This chain's CDR3 is CASSSTLAGEFPNYNEQFF. The DNA for the CDR3 is TGTGCCAGCAGCTCAACACTAGCGGGAGAATTCCCAAACTACAATGAGCAGTTCTTC.

The rearrangement links TRBV5-1 to TRBJ2-2, with a weak D call TRBD2 (6 bases). V was clipped by 1 base and J by 0 bases, with 13 bases between them. Germline V gene data show CDR1 as SGHRS and CDR2 as YFSETQ. This CDR3 is built from 17 residues. CDR3 region: CASSLRLGGANTGELFF. The CDR3 DNA reads as TGCGCCAGCAGCTTGCGCCTCGGGGGTGCGAACACCGGGGAGCTGTTTTTT. Variable domain in full (rest from reference TRBV5-1 and TRBJ2-2): KAGVTQTPRYLIKTRGQQVTLSCSPISGHRSVSWYQQTPGQGLQFLFEYFSETQRNKGNFPGRFSGRQFSNSRSEMNVSTLELGDSALYLCASSLRLGGANTGELFFGEGSRLTVL.

In this sample, this clone turned up once. This sample also contains other DNA sequences that code for the same CDR3. The chain uses TRBV20-1 and TRBJ2-7, with D perhaps TRBD1 or TRBD2 (5 bases each). V was cut by 3 bases and J by 7 bases, with 7 bases left in between. This CDR3 comprises 10 residues. In germline, CDR1 is DFQATT, CDR2 SNEGSKA (reference sequence). In DNA, the CDR3 is TGCAGTGCTAGGGGACCAGAGCAGTACTTC. Amino acid sequence: CSARGPEQYF.

V gene TRBV27 combines with J gene TRBJ2-7; 7 nucleotides match TRBD2. The germline V gene has CDR1 MNHEY and CDR2 SMNVEV (reference sequence). CDR3 length equals 18 residues. J was trimmed by 5 bases and V by 6 bases; bases with no gene match: 22. CDR3: CASSSRRDPGLTPHEQYF. The CDR3 nucleotides are TGTGCCAGCAGCTCTAGGAGGGACCCGGGACTAACCCCTCACGAGCAGTACTTC.

The chain couples TRBV7-9 to TRBJ2-1; 12 bases match TRBD2. Germline lookup yields CDR1 SEHNR and CDR2 FQNEAQ (reference sequence). The CDR3 is 15 amino acids. The V and J ends lost 5 bases and 5 bases, in that order; junction bases with no gene match: 4. CDR3 region: CASSITSGGNNEQFF. DNA for the CDR3: TGTGCCAGCAGCATCACTAGCGGGGGGAACAATGAGCAGTTCTTC.

This chain uses TRBV28 with TRBJ1-2, with 8 bases aligning to TRBD1. Germline CDR1 and CDR2: MDHEN and SYDVKM. This CDR3 spans 14 amino acids. V was clipped by 10 bases and J by 5 bases; unmatched bases: 12. DNA of the CDR3: TGTGCCACCTTCCCCCTGGGACAGGAATATGGCTACACCTTC. It codes for CATFPLGQEYGYTF.

With regard to this clone: This sample includes further DNA sequences coding for the same CDR3. The rearrangement links TRBV6-5 to TRBJ1-5; D is perhaps TRBD1 (5 bases). Germline values: CDR1 MNHEY, CDR2 SVGAGI. V was pared by 8 bases and J by 2 bases, with 10 bases between. The CDR3 contains 13 residues. The CDR3 reads CASGRGGNQPQHF. The CDR3 DNA is TGTGCCAGCGGACGGGGCGGCAATCAGCCCCAGCATTTT.

The chain employs TRBV15 and TRBJ2-5; perhaps TRBD2 as D (6 bases). Trimming removed 0 bases at V and 4 bases at J, with 15 bases between. Germline loops: CDR1 LNHNV, CDR2 YYDKDF (reference sequence). The CDR3 loop spans 16 amino acids. CDR3 coding DNA: TGTGCCACCAGCAGAGATTGGGCGGGGCCACGAGAGACCCAGTACTTC. Protein: CATSRDWAGPRETQYF.

The chain carries TRBV6-1 and TRBJ1-1; D remains ambiguous. This CDR3 is built from 14 residues. V was clipped by 7 bases and J by 7 bases, with 19 bases between them. CDR1 is MNHNS, CDR2 SASEGT, per germline. The CDR3 bases are TGTGCCAGCAAAGAAGGACCTAGAAGGGTTGAAGCTTTCTTT. Translation: CASKEGPRRVEAFF.

The CDR3 nucleotides read TGTGCCACCAGCAGTGGGGGAACAGGGAACTACGAGCAGTACTTC. Its protein is CATSSGGTGNYEQYF. This chain uses TRBV15 with TRBJ2-7; the D gene is possibly TRBD1 (6 bases). Trimming took off 3 bases at V and 3 bases at J, with 15 bases between the two ends. From germline, CDR1 is LNHNV and CDR2 YYDKDF (reference sequence). The CDR3 has 15 amino acids.

The chain carries TRBV6-1 and TRBJ1-4, with TRBD1 matching over 7 bases. Unmatched junction bases numbered 17, after V lost 7 bases and J lost 12 bases. CDR1 is MNHNS and CDR2 is SASEGT in the germline V gene. This CDR3 comprises 15 residues. The CDR3 coding sequence is TGTGCCAGCAAGCACGACAGGGTATTACCTTTTGAACTGTTTTTT. This encodes CASKHDRVLPFELFF.

This clone appeared once. The chain is built from TRBV7-9 and TRBJ1-1; no firm D call. Deletions cut 0 bases from V and 0 bases from J, with 14 bases between. Germline CDR1 is SEHNR and CDR2 is FQNEAQ (reference sequence). The CDR3 covers 17 residues. CDR3 coding DNA: TGTGCCAGCAGCTTAGCTATTTCGGGAGATATGAACACTGAAGCTTTCTTT. Translating it yields CASSLAISGDMNTEAFF.

The CDR3 reads CASSLDRFSGELFF. DNA of the CDR3: TGTGCCAGCAGCTTGGACAGGTTCTCCGGGGAGCTGTTTTTT. The rearrangement links TRBV5-4 to TRBJ2-2; TRBD1 is a possible D gene (5 bases). Germline CDR1 reads SGHNT; CDR2 reads YYREEE (reference sequence). V lost 0 bases and J 6 bases, leaving 9 bases between the germline ends. This CDR3 has 14 amino acids.

The J gene is TRBJ2-7, the V gene TRBV10-1; the D is unclear. Trimming took 5 bases from V and 3 from J, leaving 11 bases between them. CDR3 length equals 13 residues. Per the germline V gene, CDR1 is WNHNN and CDR2 is SYGVQD (reference sequence). The chain's CDR3 is CASSPDGFYEQYF. The CDR3 DNA reads TGCGCCAGCAGTCCGGACGGATTCTACGAGCAGTACTTC.

The rearrangement links TRBV13 to TRBJ2-3; 7 bases fit TRBD1. CDR1 is PRHDT and CDR2 is FYEKMQ in the germline V gene (reference sequence). The CDR3 length is 16 residues. V dropped 4 bases and J dropped 0; count of bases not matched to a gene: 7. CDR3 residues: CASSSPTGQSTDTQYF. DNA of the CDR3: TGTGCCAGCAGCTCCCCGACAGGGCAAAGCACAGATACGCAGTATTTT.

The chain couples TRBV14 to TRBJ1-2; D unclear. Trimming pared 1 base from V and 0 bases from J, leaving 6 bases between. Germline V CDR1 and CDR2: SGHDN, FVKESK. The CDR3 length is 14 residues. This chain's CDR3 is CASSQASANYGYTF. Here the CDR3 DNA reads TGTGCCAGCAGCCAAGCCTCCGCTAACTATGGCTACACCTTC.